These T cell receptor beta chains were read from a single sample in a study of breast tumors, draining lymph nodes, adjacent tissues. TCRdb passed the multiplex PCR reads through MiXCR, listing each CDR3 protein once. The sample contains 150,000 to 250,000 distinct CDR3 sequences, 31% of which appear only once. The sample taken for sequencing was axillary lymph node tissue. These receptors originate from a female donor with breast cancer. Some clones in this sample may be carry-over from other donors' samples. The CDR3 runs from the conserved cysteine through the conserved F or W. The order of the fields is D gene, V gene, clone size, J gene, CDR3 protein, CDR3 DNA. A D gene is named only where the DNA matches it firmly. Clone sizes are given selectively: once, few, many, or a class where the clone is expanded.

>NA|TRBV20-1|many|TRBJ2-5
CSARDPLEGETQYF
TGCAGTGCTAGAGATCCCCTGGAGGGAGAGACCCAGTACTTC
>NA|TRBV3-1|many|TRBJ1-6
CASSRDPSNSPLHF
TGTGCCAGCAGCCGTGACCCAAGTAATTCACCCCTCCACTTT
>NA|TRBV30|few|TRBJ1-2
CAWGQESYGYTF
TGTGCCTGGGGCCAGGAATCCTATGGCTACACCTTC
>NA|TRBV30|NA|TRBJ1-4
CAWSNTGPGFIDEKLFF
TGTGCCTGGAGTAACACGGGACCGGGGTTTATCGATGAAAAACTGTTTTTT
>NA|TRBV6-5|many|TRBJ2-5
CASSYGGTQYF
TGTGCCAGCAGTTACGGAGGGACCCAGTACTTC
>TRBD1|TRBV7-9|many|TRBJ2-3
CASSRDSADTQYF
TGTGCCAGCAGCCGGGACAGCGCAGATACGCAGTATTTT
>NA|TRBV18|few|TRBJ2-3
CASSPPGFFTDTQYF
TGTGCCAGCTCACCACCGGGGTTTTTCACAGATACGCAGTATTTT
>TRBD1|TRBV5-8|NA|TRBJ2-4
CAGSSFATTGSKNIQYF
TGTGCCGGCAGCTCCTTCGCCACGACAGGGTCCAAAAACATTCAGTACTTC
>NA|TRBV6-2/TRBV6-3|many|TRBJ1-2
CASSYSGSLSGYTF
TGTGCCAGCAGTTACTCCGGCAGTCTCTCTGGCTACACCTTC
>NA|TRBV5-8|many|TRBJ2-1
CASSLNYNEQFF
TGTGCCAGCAGCTTAAACTACAATGAGCAGTTCTTC
>NA|TRBV24-1|few|TRBJ1-1
CATAKNTEAFF
TGTGCCACCGCTAAGAACACTGAAGCTTTCTTT
>TRBD2|TRBV4-1|many|TRBJ2-7
CASSQDREGPYEQYF
TGCGCCAGCAGCCAAGACCGGGAGGGCCCATACGAGCAGTACTTC
>NA|TRBV3-2|few|TRBJ2-7
CASSQAWEISPYEQYF
TGTGCCAGCAGCCAAGCTTGGGAAATTTCTCCCTACGAGCAGTACTTC
>TRBD2|TRBV6-1|few|TRBJ2-3
CASSVTSGGPDTQYF
TGTGCCAGCAGTGTAACTAGCGGGGGTCCGGATACGCAGTATTTT
>NA|TRBV20-1|NA|TRBJ2-2
CSATLPGELFF
TGCAGTGCTACGCTCCCCGGGGAGCTGTTTTTT
>NA|TRBV7-9|NA|TRBJ2-5
CASGPTGFGETQHF
TGTGCCAGCGGGCCGACCGGATTTGGAGAGACTCAGCACTTC